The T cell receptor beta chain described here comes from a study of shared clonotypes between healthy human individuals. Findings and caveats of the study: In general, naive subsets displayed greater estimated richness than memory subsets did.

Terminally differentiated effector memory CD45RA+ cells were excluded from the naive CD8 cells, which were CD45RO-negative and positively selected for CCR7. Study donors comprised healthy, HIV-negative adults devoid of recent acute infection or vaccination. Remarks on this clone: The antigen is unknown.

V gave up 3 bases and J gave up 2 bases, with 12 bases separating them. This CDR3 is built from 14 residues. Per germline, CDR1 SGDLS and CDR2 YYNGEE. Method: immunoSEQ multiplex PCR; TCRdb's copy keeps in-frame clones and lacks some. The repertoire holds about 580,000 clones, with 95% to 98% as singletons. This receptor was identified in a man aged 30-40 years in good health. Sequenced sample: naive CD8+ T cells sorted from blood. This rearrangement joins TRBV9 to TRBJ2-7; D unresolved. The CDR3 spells CASSDGRPPYEQYF. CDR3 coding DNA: TGTGCCAGCAGCGATGGAAGGCCCCCCTACGAGCAGTACTTC.